This T cell receptor beta chain is from a study of CD8+CD57+ T cells in acquired aplastic anemia. Study as a whole: DNA from sorted CD4+ and CD8+ cells averaged around 3.5 ug.

Trimming stripped 8 bases from V and 3 bases from J, with 16 bases between. The germline gives CDR1 ENHRY, CDR2 SYGVKD. This CDR3 spans 14 amino acids. Regarding the study as a whole: Statistical testing detected no significant gap in CD8+ Simpson's diversity between patients and controls. A set of roughly 27 CD8+ CDR3 sequences was shared between patients and controls, and these sequences appeared highly expressed in patients.

Flow cytometry had shown expanded CD8+CD57+ cells in the patients chosen for sequencing. At the time of blood sampling, patients had not yet received any therapy. Genomic DNA templated the TCR beta VDJ and CDR3 profiling. TCRdb reprocessed the reads via MiXCR and lists one record per CDR3 protein. The sample includes about 160,000 distinct CDR3 sequences, less than 50% seen only once; the top ten take more than 30%. This clonotype was detected only a few times. What it binds is unknown. The rearrangement uses TRBV10-3 and TRBJ1-1, with D hard to call. This clonotype was obtained from a human donor with aplastic anemia. Input material: sorted CD4+, CD8+, or CD8+CD57+ T cells (not recorded which) from PBMCs. CDR3 DNA sequence: TGTGCCATCTTCGCTGGTGGGTTGGACACTGAAGCTTTCTTT. Amino acids: CAIFAGGLDTEAFF.